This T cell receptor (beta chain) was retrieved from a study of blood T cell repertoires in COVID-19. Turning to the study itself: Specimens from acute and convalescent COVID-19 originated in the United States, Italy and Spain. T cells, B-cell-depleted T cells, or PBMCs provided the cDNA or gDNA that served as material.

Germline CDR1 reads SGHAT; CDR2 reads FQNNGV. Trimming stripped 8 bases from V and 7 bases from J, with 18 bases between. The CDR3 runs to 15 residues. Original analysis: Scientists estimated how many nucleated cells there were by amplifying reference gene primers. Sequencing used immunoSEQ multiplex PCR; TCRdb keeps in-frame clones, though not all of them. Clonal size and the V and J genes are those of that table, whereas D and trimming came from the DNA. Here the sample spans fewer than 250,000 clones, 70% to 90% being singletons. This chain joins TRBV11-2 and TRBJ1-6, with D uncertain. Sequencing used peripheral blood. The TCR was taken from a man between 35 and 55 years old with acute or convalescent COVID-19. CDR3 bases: TGTGCCAGCCGAGCCGCGAGGGTTCGAAATTCACCCCTCCACTTT. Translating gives CASRAARVRNSPLHF.